This section outlines one T cell receptor (beta chain) sequence together with its context. Produced via immunoSEQ multiplex PCR; TCRdb's table is partial and in-frame only. The table records some 740,000 clones, about 92% of them present only once. Trimming pared 0 bases from V and 5 bases from J, leaving 17 bases between. CDR1 and CDR2 (germline): MNHNY, SVGAGI (reference sequence). This CDR3 spans 16 amino acids. The entry originates in a study of shared clonotypes between healthy human individuals. Only CD45RO-negative cells positively selected for CCR7 counted as naive CD8 cells, so terminally differentiated effector memory CD45RA+ cells were excluded.

Sequencing was done on a sample of naive CD8+ T cells sorted from blood. The chain couples TRBV6-6 to TRBJ2-7; D unclear. The TCR sequence derives from a man younger than 40 in good health. CDR3 protein: CASSYSASRAKHEQYF. The CDR3 nucleotides are TGTGCCAGCAGTTACTCAGCCTCGCGCGCCAAGCACGAGCAGTACTTC.